Listed here is a single T cell receptor (beta chain). The antigen is unknown. An end of the junction differs from the germline gene, which may be a read error. This entry comes from a study of Ad26.COV2.S vaccination and SARS-CoV-2 variants. Treatment reported: some 20 received Ad26.COV2.S at low or high dose, single or two shots; five or six received placebo; per-sample allocation not given. Day 63 following the first vaccine or placebo injection was when the samples were taken. A Boston adult aged 18-55 years was the donor. The study used a vaccine consisting of an Ad26 vector that expressed Wuhan-strain SARS-CoV-2 spike. Study-level results: Vaccinated individuals (as opposed to placebo recipients) had higher spike-specific TCR breadth.

The CDR3 runs to 13 residues. The germline CDR1 and CDR2 sequences are LGHDT and YNNKEL (reference sequence). Here immunoSEQ multiplex PCR was the method, and the copy in TCRdb shows in-frame clones only, minus some. The profile shows a few hundred thousand clones, 75% to 90% of them singletons. The receptor comes from a person between 18 and 60 years old who received the Ad26.COV2.S COVID-19 vaccine or a placebo. The sample in question was peripheral blood, obtained in a trial of Ad26.COV2.S vaccine versus placebo. The V gene is TRBV3-1 (or the pseudogene TRBV3-2), the J gene TRBJ1-2; perhaps TRBD1 as D (5 bases). This CDR3 is CASSQDLGTVQNF. In DNA form, the CDR3 reads TGTGCCAGCAGCCAAGACCTAGGGACGGTTCAAAACTTC.